This T cell receptor beta chain came from a study of blood T cells in healthy people across ages. Together with a sample-barcoded 5' primer, a J-beta primer mix was included in a second PCR lasting about 7 to 12 cycles. The template-switch adaptor, which had 12 random nucleotides, put a tag on each cDNA molecule. TCRdb re-called the 5' RACE reads with MiXCR, one entry per CDR3 protein. The data contain about 1.6 million distinct CDR3 sequences, 34% of them singletons. In its sample, this clonotype was seen a few times. The antigen remains unidentified. Regarding the study as a whole: A roughly linear age-dependent decrease characterized TCR beta diversity per million T cells. TCR beta diversity correlated strongly with naive T cell percentage.

The CDR3 has 14 amino acids. Germline CDR1 and CDR2: SGHRS and YFSETQ. V shed 0 bases and J shed 5 bases, with 11 bases lying between them. The receptor's source is a woman under 40 in good health. Sequencing was done on a sample of blood. The chain is built from TRBV5-1 and TRBJ2-5; D is unresolved. The chain's CDR3 is CASSLGQTVETQYF. The CDR3 DNA follows: TGCGCCAGCAGCTTGGGCCAAACTGTGGAGACCCAGTACTTC.